The present T cell receptor beta chain was sequenced within a study of T cells in Graves' hyperthyroidism and ophthalmopathy (dated by TCRdb to between 2018 and 2020). Context from the whole study: Peripheral blood samples were taken at initial diagnosis, before any treatment was given. To identify TCR V-J signatures that set the groups apart, the researchers used a discovery cohort of about a hundred patients, made up of 40 to 45 with Graves' ophthalmopathy and some 55 with stable Graves' hyperthyroidism. The paper describes TCR Vbeta CDR3 sequencing of 140 or so peripheral blood samples, made up of 43 ophthalmopathy patients, roughly 72 hyperthyroidism patients and 17 progressor patients. After blood sampling, hyperthyroidism patients were treated with methimazole at a starting dose of 30 mg daily, and ophthalmopathy patients were treated with high-dose intravenous methylprednisolone. In addition, the study compared T-cell repertoires in thyroid tissue and in blood from about six Graves' hyperthyroidism patients. For training and testing, the 95 to 100 patients in the discovery cohort were randomly divided in a 7:3 ratio. Prospective prediction of ophthalmopathy was tested in an independent validation cohort consisting of some 19 hyperthyroidism patients and about 17 patients who later progressed to ophthalmopathy.

The TCR beta CDR3 regions were amplified from RNA transcripts. The first round of RT-PCR for the TCR CDR3 was performed with the HTBI primer set and the Qiagen OneStep RT-PCR kit. Libraries were constructed in a second round of multiplex PCR, after which size selection and purification were carried out. Sequencing of the libraries was done on an Illumina HiSeq2000 using paired-end 100 bp reads. In the authors' own workflow: Raw data were processed with SOAPnuke, discarding reads with adapters, uncalled bases, mean Phred below 15, or no exact constant-primer or identifier match. High-quality paired reads were merged with COPE v1.2.5, and unique nucleotide sequences were defined as clonotypes. MiTCR v1.1 was used to align clonotypes to the IMGT TRBV, TRBD and TRBJ reference segments. The analysis was restricted to V-J combinations with a frequency above 0.0001, which together covered 98% to 99.2% of the repertoires. The TCS score was defined as the ratio of F50 (clonal expansion) to E x V (chaos), calculated using BLOSUM62-based TCRdist between CDR3 peptides within each V-J. Welch's t-statistics and random forest reduced around 520 V-J features to 13, which were used in a naive Bayes classifier (R e1071). TCRdb applied fastp at Q25 and MiXCR to the public reads, then kept only in-frame beta chains. Rows are unified per CDR3 protein, each entry keeping the most common DNA and genes. In this record, the V and J calls reflect TCRdb's handling and not the investigators' own analysis. In this sample the table shows about 640,000 distinct CDR3 sequences, around 21% of which occur a single time. About 34% of the sample is in the top ten clones.

Broad study findings and their caveats: Most expanded thyroid clonotypes (frequency above 0.001) were also detected in blood, a finding suggesting that blood repertoires may reflect thyroid immune responses. No statistical method was used to fix the sample size in advance, and group allocation was not hidden from the investigators. In validation, progression to ophthalmopathy was predicted by the model with roughly 69% sensitivity and 72.22% specificity, a median of about 6.8 months before onset. In cross-validation, a model built on a 13 V-J signature told ophthalmopathy apart from stable hyperthyroidism with 87.88% sensitivity and 81% to 82% specificity, and in testing the same model reached 80%/75%.

From cysteine to phenylalanine, the CDR3 is 15 amino acids long. The sequence is cut down to CDR3 DNA, 45 bases in frame from base 1. The germline V gene specifies SGHRS as CDR1 and YFSETQ as CDR2. Ends trimmed: V by 4 bases, J by 3 bases; bases unmatched to a gene: 8. Ophthalmopathy patients had moderately to severely active disease, with a Clinical Activity Score of 3 or more, a NOSPECS grade of 4 or more, and a disease duration of less than 3 months. Patients with uncontrolled infections, other autoimmune diseases, pregnancy or lactation were excluded. Diagnoses were based on clinical symptoms, serum thyroxine and TRAb, thyroid ultrasound and orbital computed tomography. Ficoll-Paque density gradient centrifugation was used to isolate PBMCs from around 10 ml of fresh peripheral blood. Total RNA was extracted with Trizol reagent, and quality was checked on an Agilent 2100 Bioanalyzer. Of note for this clonotype: Its antigen is still unknown. There are no base qualities to consult, and no much larger clone falls within one base.

The clonotype originates from a young man with Graves' ophthalmopathy. Sequenced: blood. This chain joins TRBV5-1 to TRBJ2-7; TRBD2 lines up with 9 middle nucleotides. Here is the DNA: TGCGCCAGCAGCCTGGGCCGGACTAGCGTCTACGAGCAGTACTTC. It codes for CASSLGRTSVYEQYF.